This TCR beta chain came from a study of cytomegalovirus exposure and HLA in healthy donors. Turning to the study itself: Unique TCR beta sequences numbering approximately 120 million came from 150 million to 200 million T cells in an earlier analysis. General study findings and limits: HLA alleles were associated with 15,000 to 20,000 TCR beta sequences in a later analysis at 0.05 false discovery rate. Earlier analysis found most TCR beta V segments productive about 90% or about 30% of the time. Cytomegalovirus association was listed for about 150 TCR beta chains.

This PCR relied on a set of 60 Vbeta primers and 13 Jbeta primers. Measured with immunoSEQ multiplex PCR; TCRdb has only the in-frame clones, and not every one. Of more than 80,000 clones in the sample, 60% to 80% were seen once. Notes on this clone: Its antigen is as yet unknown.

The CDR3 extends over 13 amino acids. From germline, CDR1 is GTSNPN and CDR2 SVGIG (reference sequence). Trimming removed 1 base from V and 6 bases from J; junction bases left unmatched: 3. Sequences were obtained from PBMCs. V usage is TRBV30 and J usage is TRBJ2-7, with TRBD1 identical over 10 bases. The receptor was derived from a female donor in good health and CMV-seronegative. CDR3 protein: CAWSDRQGAEQYF. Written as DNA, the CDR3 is TGTGCCTGGAGTGATCGACAGGGGGCCGAGCAGTACTTC.